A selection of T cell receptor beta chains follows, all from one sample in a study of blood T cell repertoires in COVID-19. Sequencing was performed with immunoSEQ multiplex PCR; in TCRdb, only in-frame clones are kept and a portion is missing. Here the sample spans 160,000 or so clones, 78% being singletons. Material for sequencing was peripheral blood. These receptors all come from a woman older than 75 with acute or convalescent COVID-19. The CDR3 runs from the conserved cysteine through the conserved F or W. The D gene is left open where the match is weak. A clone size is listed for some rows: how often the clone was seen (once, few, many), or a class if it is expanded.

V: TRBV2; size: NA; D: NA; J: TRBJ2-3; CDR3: CASSGLLSTDTQYF; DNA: TGTGCCAGCAGCGGACTCCTGAGCACAGATACGCAGTATTTT
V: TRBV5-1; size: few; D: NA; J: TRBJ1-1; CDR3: CASSFQGLDTEAFF; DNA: TGCGCCAGCAGCTTCCAGGGATTGGACACTGAAGCTTTCTTT
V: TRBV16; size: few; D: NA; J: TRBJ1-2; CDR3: CASSQYGYGYTF; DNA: TGTGCCAGCAGCCAATACGGCTATGGCTACACCTTC
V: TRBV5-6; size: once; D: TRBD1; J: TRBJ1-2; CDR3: CASSLGTGRGYGYTF; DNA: TGTGCCAGCAGCTTGGGGACAGGGAGAGGGTATGGCTACACCTTC
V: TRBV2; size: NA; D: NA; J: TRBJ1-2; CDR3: CASSKSTDYGYTF; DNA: TGTGCCAGCAGTAAGAGCACAGACTATGGCTACACCTTC
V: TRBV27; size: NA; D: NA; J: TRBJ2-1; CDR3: CASSFGTGGSYNEQFF; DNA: TGTGCCAGCAGTTTTGGCACCGGGGGCTCCTACAATGAGCAGTTCTTC
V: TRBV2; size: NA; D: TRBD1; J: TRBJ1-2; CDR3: CASSERRDRGDGYTF; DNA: TGTGCCAGCAGTGAAAGAAGAGACAGGGGCGATGGCTACACCTTC
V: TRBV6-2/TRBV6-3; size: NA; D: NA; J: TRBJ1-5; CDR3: CASSYSIEPQHF; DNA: TGTGCCAGCAGTTACTCGATAGAGCCCCAGCATTTT
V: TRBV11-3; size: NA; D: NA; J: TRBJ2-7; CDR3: CASSLGYGTLYEQYF; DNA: TGTGCCAGCAGCTTAGGGTACGGGACATTATACGAGCAGTACTTC
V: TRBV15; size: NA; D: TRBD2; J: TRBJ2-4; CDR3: CATSRGLENIQYF; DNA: TGTGCCACCAGCAGGGGACTAGAAAACATTCAGTACTTC
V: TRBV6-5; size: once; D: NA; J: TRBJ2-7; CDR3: CASRTAYEQYF; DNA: TGTGCCAGCAGAACGGCCTACGAGCAGTACTTC
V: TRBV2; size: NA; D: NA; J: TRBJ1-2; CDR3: CASRQPANYGYTF; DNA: TGTGCCAGCAGACAGCCTGCTAACTATGGCTACACCTTC
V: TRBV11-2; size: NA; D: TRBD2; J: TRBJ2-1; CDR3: CASSFTSGRAINEQFF; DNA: TGTGCCAGCAGCTTTACTAGCGGGAGGGCCATAAATGAGCAGTTCTTC
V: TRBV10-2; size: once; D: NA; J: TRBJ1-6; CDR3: CASSDQSMNSPLHF; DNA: TGCGCCAGCAGTGATCAGTCAATGAATTCACCCCTCCACTTT
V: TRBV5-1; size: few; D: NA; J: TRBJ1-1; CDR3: CASSQGSMNTEAFF; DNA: TGCGCCAGCTCCCAGGGGAGCATGAACACTGAAGCTTTCTTT
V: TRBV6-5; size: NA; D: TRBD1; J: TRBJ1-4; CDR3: CASKDRGQEKLFF; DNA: TGTGCCAGCAAGGACAGGGGGCAGGAAAAACTGTTTTTT
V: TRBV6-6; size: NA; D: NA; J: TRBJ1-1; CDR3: CASSPLGHLGAEAFF; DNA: TGTGCCAGCAGTCCACTAGGGCACTTAGGAGCTGAAGCTTTCTTT